Shown below are 27 T cell receptor beta chains from a single sample sequenced in a study of blood T cells in healthy people across ages. Primed by a sample-barcoded 5' primer and a J-beta primer mix, a second PCR proceeded for about 7 to 12 cycles. One entry per CDR3 protein results from TCRdb running MiXCR on the 5' RACE reads. Altogether about 640,000 distinct CDR3 sequences are present, about 30% being singletons, with the ten largest covering 15% to 19%. Sequences were obtained from blood. The receptor set was obtained from a woman of 80 years or more in good health.

For this clonotype: This may come from a read error, since a much larger clone is one base off. V and J are TRBV9 and TRBJ2-1; D unclear. V lost 2 bases, J lost 6 bases, and 3 bases lay in between. CDR3 length: 11 amino acids. Looked up from germline, CDR1 is SGDLS and CDR2 is YYNGEE. CDR3 coding DNA: TGTGCCAGCAGCGTGACCAATGAGCAGTTCTTC. Translated: CASSVTNEQFF.

This clonotype was seen at least ten times. The rearrangement joins TRBV30 to TRBJ2-7, with D maybe TRBD1 (6 bases). V was shortened by 0 bases and J by 6 bases, with 12 bases between the two germline ends. The length of the CDR3 is 13 residues. Germline loops: CDR1 GTSNPN, CDR2 SVGIG (reference sequence). The CDR3 region has the DNA TGTGCCTGGAGTGTAAAGGGGGTCAGCGAGCAGTACTTC. Translating gives CAWSVKGVSEQYF.

Turning to this clonotype: One base away lies a much larger clone, so this may be a sequencing read error. The chain joins TRBV9 to TRBJ2-5, with D maybe TRBD1 (6 bases). CDR1 and CDR2 (germline): SGDLS, YYNGEE. Deletions cut 3 bases from V and 11 bases from J, with 20 bases between. This CDR3 is built from 14 residues. The chain's CDR3 is CASSALQGAGEQYF. CDR3 DNA sequence: TGTGCCAGCAGCGCTTTACAGGGAGCTGGTGAGCAGTACTTC.

The V and J genes are TRBV12-3 or TRBV12-4 and TRBJ2-1; 9 positions agree with TRBD1. V was pared by 5 bases and J by 9 bases, with 14 bases of the junction left unmatched. The CDR3 is 16 amino acids. CDR3 sequence (DNA): TGTGCCAGCAGTCCTACCAACAGGGGGCTAGGTACTGAGCAGTTCTTC. Its protein is CASSPTNRGLGTEQFF.

This clonotype has at least ten counts. The chain recombines TRBV3-1 with TRBJ2-5; the D call may be TRBD1 or TRBD2 (7 bases each). V was pared by 6 bases and J by 5 bases, with 16 bases between. Germline V gives CDR1 LGHDT, CDR2 YNNKEL (reference sequence). The CDR3 covers 14 residues. Here the CDR3 reads CASRLAGGVETQYF. The DNA for the CDR3 is TGTGCCAGCAGGCTAGCAGGGGGGGTGGAGACCCAGTACTTC.

This chain connects TRBV20-1 to TRBJ1-4, with a tentative D call TRBD1 (6 bases). CDR3 size: 15 residues. V shed 4 bases and J shed 8 bases, with 20 bases lying between them. CDR1 is DFQATT, CDR2 SNEGSKA, per germline (reference sequence). The CDR3 coding sequence is TGCAGTGCTATGGGGGGGCCGGCGGGAAGAGAAAAACTGTTTTTT. Protein sequence: CSAMGGPAGREKLFF.

This clonotype was observed many times. The rearrangement joins TRBV19 to TRBJ2-1; tentative D call: TRBD1 (6 bases). The CDR3 is 14 amino acids. Germline V gene data show CDR1 as LNHDA and CDR2 as SQIVND (reference sequence). V was clipped by 10 bases and J by 0 bases, with 13 bases between them. CDR3 sequence: CATHADSSYNEQFF. Written as DNA, the CDR3 is TGTGCCACTCACGCGGACAGCTCCTACAATGAGCAGTTCTTC.

This chain connects TRBV6-2 or TRBV6-3 to TRBJ2-1; possibly TRBD2 for D (6 bases). V gave up 6 bases and J gave up 9 bases, with 12 bases separating them. The length of the CDR3 is 12 residues. From germline, CDR1 is MNHEY and CDR2 SVGEGT. The CDR3 DNA reads TGTGCCAGCAGCAAGACTAGTTTTGAGCAGTTCTTC. Protein product: CASSKTSFEQFF.

This chain joins TRBV7-2 and TRBJ2-1; a possible D gene is TRBD2 (5 bases). Germline values: CDR1 SGHTA, CDR2 FQGNSA. There are 16 residues in the CDR3. Between the trimmed V and J ends, which lost 4 bases and 5 bases, there was a span of 18 bases. CDR3: CASSSGSLEVDNEQFF. The CDR3 nucleotides are TGTGCCAGCAGCTCAGGCTCACTAGAGGTGGACAATGAGCAGTTCTTC.

Remarks on this clonotype: A much larger clone differs from this one at a single base, so this may be a read error. The genes are TRBV27 and TRBJ2-7, with TRBD1 matching over 9 bases. CDR3 size: 16 residues. Germline V gene lookup returns CDR1 MNHEY and CDR2 SMNVEV (reference sequence). This CDR3 reads CASSSLTGTGLMELYF. The CDR3 bases are TGTGCCAGCAGTTCCCTGACCGGGACAGGGTTAATGGAGCTGTACTTC.

V and J are TRBV7-2 and TRBJ1-2; D perhaps matches TRBD1 (6 bases). The V and J ends lost 5 bases and 2 bases respectively, with 18 bases between them. Germline V gene sequence: CDR1 SGHTA, CDR2 FQGNSA. The CDR3 has 16 residues. CDR3 protein: CASSPRRRGQNYGYTF. CDR3 sequence (DNA): TGTGCCAGCAGCCCAAGACGCCGAGGACAGAACTATGGCTACACCTTC. Variable domain in full (rest from reference TRBV7-2 and TRBJ1-2): GAGVSQSPSNKVTEKGKDVELRCDPISGHTALYWYRQSLGQGLEFLIYFQGNSAPDKSGLPSDRFSAERTGGSVSTLTIQRTQQEDSAVYLCASSPRRRGQNYGYTFGSGTRLTVV.

This clonotype came up many times. V gene TRBV27 combines with J gene TRBJ1-2, with 10 bases identical to TRBD1. The germline V gene encodes CDR1 MNHEY and CDR2 SMNVEV (reference sequence). CDR3 length equals 13 residues. With V trimmed by 6 bases and J by 7 bases, 5 bases remained unmatched. Written as DNA, the CDR3 is TGTGCCAGCAGCACCGGGACAGGGGTTGGCTACACCTTC. This encodes CASSTGTGVGYTF.

This clonotype was detected ten times or more. This chain links TRBV20-1 with TRBJ1-1; D possibly corresponds to TRBD1 (6 bases). Trimming pared 6 bases from V and 4 bases from J, leaving 24 bases between. Germline lookup yields CDR1 DFQATT and CDR2 SNEGSKA (reference sequence). This CDR3 comprises 16 residues. The CDR3 protein is CSATKLTGLGSTEAFF. CDR3 DNA: TGCAGTGCCACAAAATTGACAGGCCTAGGGAGCACTGAAGCTTTCTTT.

This clonotype is a singleton in its sample. The V call is TRBV28, the J call TRBJ1-1; no clear D. Deletions cut 5 bases from V and 6 bases from J, with 13 bases between. CDR1 MDHEN and CDR2 SYDVKM come from the germline V gene. The CDR3 contains 13 residues. CDR3 coding DNA: TGTGCCAGCAGTCCCCTGGGCAGAGCTGAAGCTTTCTTT. This encodes CASSPLGRAEAFF.

With respect to this clonotype: A read error is possible here, since a much larger clone lies one base away. The J gene is TRBJ2-7, the V gene TRBV28; a possible D gene is TRBD2 (6 bases). Deletions cut 4 bases from V and 3 bases from J, with 25 bases between. CDR1 and CDR2 (germline): MDHEN, SYDVKM. The CDR3 is made up of 18 amino acids. The CDR3 here is CASSSPERVSRKRYEQYF. The CDR3 DNA reads TGTGCCAGCAGTTCTCCAGAGCGGGTTTCCAGGAAACGCTACGAGCAGTACTTC.

This clonotype was seen ten or more times. The chain couples TRBV28 to TRBJ2-5; the D is unclear. This CDR3 has 14 amino acids. V was trimmed by 3 bases and J by 2 bases, leaving 10 bases between them. The germline CDR1 and CDR2 sequences are MDHEN and SYDVKM. The CDR3 nucleotides read TGTGCCAGCAGTTTGGTAGGACGGCAAGAGACCCAGTACTTC. The encoded protein is CASSLVGRQETQYF.

The chain employs TRBV5-1 and TRBJ1-1, with a possible D match to TRBD1 (5 bases). CDR1 and CDR2 from the germline V gene are SGHRS and YFSETQ. Trimming removed 2 bases from V and 1 base from J, with 12 bases in between. The CDR3 has 15 amino acids. CDR3 sequence (DNA): TGCGCCAGCAGCTTCTCAGGGAAGGCGAACACTGAAGCTTTCTTT. Translated: CASSFSGKANTEAFF.

This clonotype was seen many times. CDR3 DNA: TGTGCCAGCAGCTTAACCCCCCGGGGGTACAATGAGCAGTTCTTC. Translated: CASSLTPRGYNEQFF. The chain uses TRBV7-2 and TRBJ2-1, with a possible D match to TRBD2 (6 bases). The CDR3 spans 15 residues. V lost 2 bases and J 4 bases, leaving 12 bases between the germline ends. CDR1 and CDR2 from the germline V gene are SGHTA and FQGNSA.

This clonotype was detected a few times. This clone may be a read error of a much larger clone one base away. V and J are TRBV5-1 and TRBJ2-7, with TRBD1 matching 8 bases. This CDR3 is built from 14 residues. Trimming took 3 bases from V and 7 from J; bases not matched to a gene: 9. Germline assignment: CDR1 SGHRS and CDR2 YFSETQ. DNA for the CDR3: TGCGCCAGCAGCTCGGGACAGGAGGGGAATGAGCAGTACTTC. Translating gives CASSSGQEGNEQYF.

This clonotype was counted only a few times. V gene TRBV27 combines with J gene TRBJ1-5; no clear D gene. This CDR3 contains 15 residues. Germline lookup yields CDR1 MNHEY and CDR2 SMNVEV (reference sequence). Trimming took 7 bases from V and 0 from J, leaving 13 bases between them. This chain's CDR3 is CASTSRFYSNQPQHF. The CDR3 coding sequence is TGTGCCAGCACCTCTCGCTTTTATAGCAATCAGCCCCAGCATTTT.

Many counts were recorded for this clonotype. This chain joins TRBV6-5 and TRBJ2-7; the D is unclear. CDR3 length: 12 amino acids. Germline-derived CDR1 and CDR2 are MNHEY and SVGAGI. V was pared by 4 bases and J by 3 bases, with 7 bases between. This chain's CDR3 is CASSSGFYEQYF. Written as DNA, the CDR3 is TGTGCCAGCAGTTCCGGCTTCTACGAGCAGTACTTC.

The genes are TRBV7-2 and TRBJ2-7, with 7 positions matching TRBD2. The CDR3 runs to 15 residues. After removal of 1 base from V and 2 bases from J, the junction contained 5 bases not matched to a gene. Germline lookup yields CDR1 SGHTA and CDR2 FQGNSA. The CDR3, as DNA: TGTGCCAGCAGCTTAGTTGGGAGGGGAACCTACGAGCAGTACTTC. Protein product: CASSLVGRGTYEQYF. The full variable domain, its missing parts supplied by reference TRBV7-2 and TRBJ2-7, is GAGVSQSPSNKVTEKGKDVELRCDPISGHTALYWYRQSLGQGLEFLIYFQGNSAPDKSGLPSDRFSAERTGGSVSTLTIQRTQQEDSAVYLCASSLVGRGTYEQYFGPGTRLTVT.

This clonotype was detected many times. The chain carries TRBV7-2 and TRBJ1-2; D is unclear. There are 14 residues in the CDR3. Germline V gene sequence: CDR1 SGHTA, CDR2 FQGNSA. Trimming stripped 0 bases from V and 3 bases from J, with 8 bases between. The CDR3 region is CASSLALADYGYTF. The CDR3 DNA is TGTGCCAGCAGCTTAGCCCTCGCCGACTATGGCTACACCTTC. Full variable domain (rest looked up from reference TRBV7-2 and TRBJ1-2): GAGVSQSPSNKVTEKGKDVELRCDPISGHTALYWYRQSLGQGLEFLIYFQGNSAPDKSGLPSDRFSAERTGGSVSTLTIQRTQQEDSAVYLCASSLALADYGYTFGSGTRLTVV.

On this clonotype itself: Possible read error: a much larger clone is one base away. The chain carries TRBV2 and TRBJ2-4, with 16 bases that match TRBD2. The DNA end lines up better with TRBJ2-5; the J call may be wrong. The germline gives CDR1 SNHLY, CDR2 FYNNEI. The CDR3 length is 17 residues. CDR3 residues: CVSNPGLAGGAQETQYF. CDR3 coding DNA: TGTGTCAGCAACCCGGGACTAGCGGGGGGGGCCCAAGAGACCCAGTACTTC.

The chain is built from TRBV5-1 and TRBJ2-1, with D perhaps matching TRBD1 or TRBD2 (5 bases each). Germline CDR1 reads SGHRS; CDR2 reads YFSETQ. Trimming took 1 base from V and 13 from J, leaving 27 bases between them. The CDR3 is 17 residues long. The CDR3 spells CASSLPVPGRPGETQFF. The CDR3 region has the DNA TGCGCCAGCAGCTTGCCCGTTCCGGGACGGCCCGGGGAGACCCAGTTCTTC.

To note about this clonotype: A read error may account for a junction end that differs from germline. V usage is TRBV11-2 and J usage is TRBJ2-5, with 7 positions matching TRBD2. Germline V CDR1 and CDR2: SGHAT, FQNNGV. This CDR3 region has 15 residues. In DNA form, the CDR3 reads TGTGCCGGCAGCCTCCACCCTAGCGGCCAAGAGACCCAGTACTTC. Protein: CAGSLHPSGQETQYF.

The V and J genes are TRBV6-1 and TRBJ2-2; unclear D gene. The CDR3 loop spans 13 amino acids. The germline V gene encodes CDR1 MNHNS and CDR2 SASEGT. V lost 8 bases, J lost 4 bases, and 11 bases lay in between. The CDR3 loop reads CASGWIGTGELFF. The CDR3 coding sequence is TGTGCCAGCGGATGGATTGGCACCGGGGAGCTGTTTTTT.